One sample yielded the 8 T cell receptor beta chains listed below, sequenced in a study of T cells in Graves' hyperthyroidism and ophthalmopathy. Researchers amplified the TCR beta CDR3 regions from RNA transcripts. In the first-round RT-PCR of the TCR CDR3, the HTBI primer set was used. A single record per CDR3 protein comes from TCRdb applying MiXCR to the multiplex PCR reads. This sample has under 450,000 distinct CDR3 sequences; about 13% occur once, and the top ten carry less than 25%. The sample was blood. The origin of the receptors is a man aged 30-40 years with Graves' hyperthyroidism that later progressed to Graves' ophthalmopathy.

This clonotype appeared many times. The chain recombines TRBV3-1 with TRBJ1-2; no firm D call. This CDR3 spans 16 amino acids. Germline V CDR1 and CDR2: LGHDT, YNNKEL (reference sequence). V gave up 1 base and J gave up 6 bases, with 18 bases separating them. The CDR3 DNA reads as TGTGCCAGCAGCCAAGCCAGGTCTTCAAGGACTCATGGCTACACCTTC. This codes for CASSQARSSRTHGYTF.

This chain uses TRBV18 with TRBJ1-4; the D is unclear. Germline V gives CDR1 KGHSH, CDR2 LQKENI. V lost 0 bases and J lost 7, with 6 bases in between. The CDR3 sequence is 13 residues long. The CDR3 DNA follows: TGTGCCAGCTCACCACCGAGTCCTGAAAAACTGTTTTTT. Translating gives CASSPPSPEKLFF.

Concerning this clonotype: One end of the junction does not line up with germline, which may come from a read error. This chain connects TRBV6-1 to TRBJ1-1; D possibly corresponds to TRBD1 (5 bases). The length of the CDR3 is 15 residues. Germline CDR1 and CDR2: MNHNS and SASEGT. In DNA form, the CDR3 reads TGTGCCAGCAGCGAAGTTTGGGGGTTGGACACTGAAGCTTTCTTT. The encoded protein is CASSEVWGLDTEAFF.

This chain connects TRBV19 to TRBJ1-1; 10 nucleotides match TRBD1. The V segment lost 4 bases and the J segment 4 bases; nucleotides outside the gene matches: 6. The CDR3 length is 15 residues. Germline values: CDR1 LNHDA, CDR2 SQIVND (reference sequence). In DNA, the CDR3 is TGTGCCAGTAGTACGACAGGGGGCGGGAGCACTGAAGCTTTCTTT. Protein: CASSTTGGGSTEAFF.

This clonotype appeared many times. The genes are TRBV28 and TRBJ1-5; D is unresolved. This CDR3 is built from 14 residues. Germline CDR1 reads MDHEN; CDR2 reads SYDVKM. Trimming took 3 bases from V and 3 from J, leaving 9 bases between them. The CDR3 loop reads CASSFGPYNQPQHF. In DNA, the CDR3 is TGTGCCAGCAGTTTCGGACCGTACAATCAGCCCCAGCATTTT.

The rearrangement joins TRBV29-1 to TRBJ2-2; the D gene is possibly TRBD2 (6 bases). There are 14 residues in the CDR3. Germline CDR1 reads SQVTM; CDR2 reads ANQGSEA. Trimming took 3 bases from V and 5 from J, leaving 13 bases between them. CDR3 sequence: CSVDGGGGTGELFF. For the CDR3, the DNA is TGCAGCGTTGATGGGGGTGGGGGGACCGGGGAGCTGTTTTTT.

In its sample, this clonotype was seen many times. The V call is TRBV7-2, the J call TRBJ2-5; TRBD2 aligns across 9 bases. CDR3 length: 14 amino acids. The junction had 3 bases not matched to a gene; V was cut back by 4 bases and J by 3 bases. Germline lookup yields CDR1 SGHTA and CDR2 FQGNSA. The CDR3 DNA reads as TGTGCCAGCAGCTCCTTAGCGGGGGAAGAGACCCAGTACTTC. The encoded protein is CASSSLAGEETQYF.

The chain carries TRBV20-1 and TRBJ2-7; 7 bases map to TRBD2. This CDR3 spans 15 amino acids. With V trimmed by 6 bases and J by 0 bases, 11 bases remained unmatched. Germline V gene data show CDR1 as DFQATT and CDR2 as SNEGSKA (reference sequence). As DNA, the CDR3 is TGCAGTGCCTCACCTGACGGCGGGAGCTCCTACGAGCAGTACTTC. Residues: CSASPDGGSSYEQYF.